The clone carrying this T cell receptor beta chain has a handful of counts. This sample is part of a study of blood T cell repertoires in COVID-19. In the study overall: Sites across the United States, Italy and Spain contributed samples from acute and convalescent COVID-19. T cells, B-cell-depleted T cells, or PBMCs provided the cDNA or gDNA that served as material.

As handled by the study authors: Reference gene primer amplification in the assay estimated nucleated cell counts. The repertoire was sequenced with immunoSEQ multiplex PCR; TCRdb's copy has only in-frame clones and lacks some. V, J and clone size are those of that table, while D and trimming were read from the DNA. Of roughly 220,000 clones listed, approximately 84% are singletons. V lost 5 bases, J lost 4 bases, and 7 bases stayed unmatched. The CDR3 runs 15 residues. Germline V lookup: CDR1 SGHAT, CDR2 FQNNGV. The clonotype was recovered from a man older than 75 with acute or convalescent COVID-19. The V call is TRBV11-2, the J call TRBJ2-3; 9 nucleotides align to TRBD1. Input material: peripheral blood. The chain's CDR3 is CASSTYRGRADTQYF. DNA for the CDR3: TGTGCCAGCAGCACCTACAGGGGGCGAGCAGATACGCAGTATTTT.